The clone carrying this T cell receptor beta chain was detected many times. Its target is unknown. The CDR3 runs to 13 residues. V was cut by 2 bases and J by 3 bases, with 7 bases left in between. The sample is drawn from a study of T-cell reconstitution after alpha-beta-depleted transplantation in children. TCRbeta library preparation incorporated unique molecular identifiers. Each CDR3 protein is one row after TCRdb ran MiXCR on the PCR reads. The data hold a few hundred thousand distinct CDR3 sequences, with approximately 11% observed a single time. Whole-study results and caveats: Alpha-beta T cells about two months after transplant reportedly derived from several hundred expanded graft clones.

The TCR originated in a child in the first two years of life with acute myeloid leukemia, due to receive a stem cell transplant. Sequencing used PBMCs, obtained before TCRalphabeta/CD19-depleted stem cell transplant. The V and J genes are TRBV12-3 or TRBV12-4 and TRBJ2-5; D perhaps matches TRBD1 (6 bases). Here the CDR3 reads CASSLNREETQYF. The DNA of the CDR3 is TGTGCCAGCAGTTTAAACAGGGAAGAGACCCAGTACTTC.